Listed here are 13 T cell receptor beta chains from one sample, sequenced in a study of cytomegalovirus exposure and HLA in healthy donors. The protocol was immunoSEQ multiplex PCR, while the TCRdb copy is restricted to in-frame clones and leaves out a portion. The sample has more than 75,000 clones; 93% are singletons. Sequenced material: PBMCs. These receptor sequences come from a man younger than 30 in good health and CMV-seronegative.

The J gene is TRBJ1-2, the V gene TRBV29-1; no definite D call. From germline, CDR1 is SQVTM and CDR2 ANQGSEA. The CDR3 extends over 17 amino acids. With 1 base removed from V and 1 base from J, the gap between germline ends came to 19 bases. As DNA, the CDR3 is TGCAGCGTTGAAGGCGTAGGGCGGGCTATGGGTAACTATGGCTACACCTTC. Translated: CSVEGVGRAMGNYGYTF.

V usage is TRBV11-2 and J usage is TRBJ2-3; possible D gene TRBD2, 5 bases. Germline CDR1 is SGHAT and CDR2 is FQNNGV. CDR3 length: 15 residues. V lost 2 bases, J lost 1 base, and 10 bases lay in between. The CDR3 reads CASSLRGLRTDTQYF. CDR3 DNA sequence: TGTGCCAGCAGCTTACGAGGGCTACGCACAGATACGCAGTATTTT.

The chain has TRBV4-2 and TRBJ2-5; 13 nucleotides agree with TRBD2. The CDR3 spans 16 residues. Losses at the gene ends were 1 base for V and 5 bases for J; bases not matched to a gene: 4. Per the germline V gene, CDR1 is LGHNA and CDR2 is YNFKEQ. CDR3 in DNA: TGTGCCAGCAGCCAAGGATGGACTAGCGGGAGTGAGACCCAGTACTTC. Its protein product is CASSQGWTSGSETQYF.

The DNA for the CDR3 is TGTGCCAGCAGGTTAGTGGCGGGGGCTGTGGACACTGAAGCTTTCTTT. It translates to CASRLVAGAVDTEAFF. V and J are TRBV5-6 and TRBJ1-1; maybe TRBD1 (6 bases). The CDR3 spans 16 residues. Germline V lookup: CDR1 SGHDT, CDR2 YYEEEE. The ends were cut back, 5 bases at V and 3 bases at J, with 20 bases in the middle.

The V and J genes are TRBV27 and TRBJ2-2, with D possibly TRBD1 on 6 matching bases. In germline, CDR1 is MNHEY, CDR2 SMNVEV (reference sequence). This CDR3 is 15 amino acids long. The V end lost 6 bases, the J end lost 5 bases, and 16 bases lay between the germline ends. The CDR3: CASSPRQAVTGELFF. The CDR3 coding sequence is TGTGCCAGCAGCCCCCGACAGGCTGTAACCGGGGAGCTGTTTTTT.

This clone was observed a handful of times. V is TRBV13 and J is TRBJ2-7; TRBD1 aligns across 7 bases. Germline V gene lookup returns CDR1 PRHDT and CDR2 FYEKMQ (reference sequence). Trimming removed 6 bases from V and 1 base from J; junction bases left unmatched: 3. CDR3 length: 13 amino acids. CDR3 DNA: TGTGCCAGCAGTCTACAGGGGTCCTACGAGCAGTACTTC. It encodes CASSLQGSYEQYF.

The chain links TRBV7-6 to TRBJ2-5; 7 positions agree with TRBD2. CDR3 length: 17 residues. Germline V gene data show CDR1 as SGHVS and CDR2 as FNYEAQ. V lost 5 bases, J lost 0 bases, and 12 bases stayed unmatched. CDR3 DNA sequence: TGTGCCAGCAGCGTTGACCAAAGGGACTATAACCAAGAGACCCAGTACTTC. Protein: CASSVDQRDYNQETQYF.

The chain combines TRBV18 with TRBJ1-3; D gene ambiguous. Germline loops: CDR1 KGHSH, CDR2 LQKENI. The CDR3 sequence is 15 residues long. V lost 6 bases and J 4 bases, leaving 16 bases between the germline ends. Here the CDR3 reads CASSLEAGKGNTIYF. CDR3 nucleotide sequence: TGTGCCAGCTCTTTGGAGGCGGGGAAGGGAAACACCATATATTTT.

This sequence joins TRBV30 and TRBJ1-1; D gene uncertain. Trimming took off 8 bases at V and 5 bases at J, with 12 bases between the two ends. The V gene's germline CDR1 is GTSNPN and CDR2 SVGIG (reference sequence). This CDR3 spans 11 amino acids. CDR3 coding DNA: TGTGCCCGGGGTCGACGAACTGAAGCTTTCTTT. Residues: CARGRRTEAFF.

The V call is TRBV6-6, the J call TRBJ2-3; D is undetermined. Germline-derived CDR1 and CDR2 are MNHNY and SVGAGI (reference sequence). The CDR3 loop spans 13 amino acids. The ends were cut back, 2 bases at V and 4 bases at J, with 7 bases in the middle. The CDR3 loop reads CASSYHIPDTQYF. The CDR3 DNA reads TGTGCCAGCAGTTACCACATACCAGATACGCAGTATTTT.

Here the CDR3 DNA reads TGTGCCAGTAGTTCCTCAGGGGGCACAGATACGCAGTATTTT. It encodes CASSSSGGTDTQYF. The chain employs TRBV19 and TRBJ2-3; possible D gene TRBD1, 6 bases. Germline CDR1 reads LNHDA; CDR2 reads SQIVND (reference sequence). Trimming stripped 5 bases from V and 1 base from J, with 10 bases between. This CDR3 contains 14 residues.

The chain has TRBV7-9 and TRBJ2-1, with 11 bases fitting TRBD2. Trimming removed 4 bases from V and 0 bases from J; junction bases left unmatched: 5. Germline V gene data show CDR1 as SEHNR and CDR2 as FQNEAQ (reference sequence). The CDR3 contains 17 residues. The CDR3 loop reads CASSSPLAGASYNEQFF. CDR3 nucleotide sequence: TGTGCCAGCAGCTCTCCACTAGCGGGGGCCTCCTACAATGAGCAGTTCTTC.

This clone was counted between two and nine times. J is TRBJ1-4 and V is TRBV4-2; the D gene is possibly TRBD1 (6 bases). Trimming took 5 bases from V and 9 from J, leaving 13 bases between them. Germline CDR1 is LGHNA and CDR2 is YNFKEQ. The CDR3 runs to 13 residues. CDR3 amino acids: CASSAPTGKKLFF. Here the CDR3 DNA reads TGTGCCAGCAGCGCGCCTACAGGGAAAAAACTGTTTTTT.